This entry lists 15 T cell receptor beta chains sequenced from one sample in a study of T cell responses to AZD1222 COVID-19 vaccine. Using immunoSEQ multiplex PCR, the repertoire was profiled, and TCRdb retains in-frame clones only, with some absent. The sample lists about 220,000 clones; approximately 94% were seen once. The sample here was peripheral blood, taken on day 0 of MenACWY control vaccination. The receptors were gathered from an adult in good health.

The chain has TRBV19 and TRBJ1-4; TRBD1 agrees at 8 bases. V shed 5 bases and J 2 bases; nucleotides not matched to a gene: 4. The CDR3 is 15 residues long. Germline CDR1 LNHDA, CDR2 SQIVND (reference sequence). CDR3 nucleotide sequence: TGTGCCAGTAGTCCGACAGGGGCGACTAATGAAAAACTGTTTTTT. This gives the protein CASSPTGATNEKLFF.

J is TRBJ1-1 and V is TRBV13; unclear D gene. Trimming cost V 5 bases and J 3 bases, with 7 bases left between them. Looked up from germline, CDR1 is PRHDT and CDR2 is FYEKMQ (reference sequence). The CDR3 is 12 amino acids. Here the CDR3 DNA reads TGTGCCAGCAGCACCAGATACACTGAAGCTTTCTTT. It yields the protein CASSTRYTEAFF.

This chain links TRBV5-1 with TRBJ1-1, with D unclear. CDR1 is SGHRS and CDR2 is YFSETQ in the germline V gene. Trimming took 0 bases from V and 1 from J, leaving 7 bases between them. The CDR3 contains 14 residues. The CDR3 sequence: CASSLATANTEAFF. Here the CDR3 DNA reads TGCGCCAGCAGCTTGGCCACAGCGAACACTGAAGCTTTCTTT.

This chain links TRBV7-9 with TRBJ1-4, with D tentatively TRBD1 (5 bases). CDR3 length equals 15 residues. Trimming pared 1 base from V and 8 bases from J, leaving 14 bases between. In germline, CDR1 is SEHNR, CDR2 FQNEAQ (reference sequence). CDR3 nucleotide sequence: TGTGCCAGCAGCTTAGGCGTCAGGGCGAAGGAAAAACTGTTTTTT. Protein sequence: CASSLGVRAKEKLFF.

The V call is TRBV5-5, the J call TRBJ2-1; the match to TRBD1 covers 9 bases. Losses at the gene ends were 4 bases for V and 1 base for J; bases not matched to a gene: 6. The CDR3 is 16 residues long. Looked up from germline, CDR1 is SGHKS and CDR2 is YYEKEE (reference sequence). For the CDR3, the DNA is TGTGCCAGCAGCACCGGGACAGGGACTTCCTACAATGAGCAGTTCTTC. It is translated as CASSTGTGTSYNEQFF.

This sequence joins TRBV6-5 and TRBJ1-2; the D gene is possibly TRBD1 (5 bases). This CDR3 has 15 amino acids. V dropped 5 bases and J dropped 0 bases, with 13 bases sitting between them. The germline V gene encodes CDR1 MNHEY and CDR2 SVGAGI. The CDR3 bases are TGTGCCAGCAGTCCCTACGGGGCCGCTAACTATGGCTACACCTTC. This translates into CASSPYGAANYGYTF.

The gene calls are TRBV11-3 and TRBJ2-6; no firm D call. Deletions cut 5 bases from V and 0 bases from J, with 11 bases between. The V gene's germline CDR1 is SGHNT and CDR2 YENEEA. This CDR3 contains 16 residues. CDR3 protein: CASSPGRYSGANVLTF. DNA of the CDR3: TGTGCCAGCAGCCCAGGACGGTACTCTGGGGCCAACGTCCTGACTTTC.

The chain combines TRBV30 with TRBJ1-1; no reliable D call. Germline assignment: CDR1 GTSNPN and CDR2 SVGIG (reference sequence). The V end lost 2 bases, the J end lost 0 bases, and 13 bases lay between the germline ends. The CDR3 has 15 amino acids. The CDR3 nucleotides are TGTGCCTGGAGTTCGATAGGCACCCTGAACACTGAAGCTTTCTTT. Its protein product is CAWSSIGTLNTEAFF.

The J gene is TRBJ2-2, the V gene TRBV18, with D hard to call. V dropped 8 bases and J dropped 6 bases, with 10 bases sitting between them. In germline, CDR1 is KGHSH, CDR2 LQKENI. The CDR3 is 12 amino acids. CDR3 sequence: CASAPVSGELFF. DNA for the CDR3: TGTGCCAGCGCCCCAGTTTCCGGGGAGCTGTTTTTT.

The chain combines TRBV18 with TRBJ1-1, with 8 positions matching TRBD1. V gave up 4 bases and J gave up 0 bases; unmatched junction bases: 7. In germline, CDR1 is KGHSH, CDR2 LQKENI. This CDR3 spans 16 amino acids. DNA for the CDR3: TGTGCCAGCTCACATGACAGGGGCCCCATGAACACTGAAGCTTTCTTT. This codes for CASSHDRGPMNTEAFF.

The chain joins TRBV18 to TRBJ1-2; D gene ambiguous. The V end lost 6 bases, the J end lost 10 bases, and 9 bases lay between the germline ends. CDR1 is KGHSH and CDR2 is LQKENI in the germline V gene. CDR3 length: 10 residues. CDR3 nucleotide sequence: TGTGCCAGCTCGTCCGGGTCCTACACCTTC. This gives the protein CASSSGSYTF.

The chain has TRBV28 and TRBJ1-5; TRBD1 agrees at 10 bases. The CDR3 loop spans 16 amino acids. Trimming at V came to 5 bases and at J to 1 base, leaving 5 bases not matched to a gene. In germline, CDR1 is MDHEN, CDR2 SYDVKM. The CDR3, as DNA: TGTGCCAGCAGTATCCCGGGACAGGGGAGCAATCAGCCCCAGCATTTT. Translation gives CASSIPGQGSNQPQHF.

V is TRBV6-5 and J is TRBJ1-1; maybe TRBD1 (6 bases). The CDR3 consists of 15 residues. Germline assignment: CDR1 MNHEY and CDR2 SVGAGI. V gave up 6 bases and J gave up 3 bases, with 17 bases separating them. DNA for the CDR3: TGTGCCAGCAGCCACGGACAGCTCCAGGACACTGAAGCTTTCTTT. Translation gives CASSHGQLQDTEAFF.

The rearrangement uses TRBV5-5 and TRBJ1-1; 7 bases are a match to TRBD1. The CDR3 contains 13 residues. The germline CDR1 and CDR2 sequences are SGHKS and YYEKEE (reference sequence). V lost 1 base, J lost 6 bases, and 3 bases stayed unmatched. The DNA for the CDR3 is TGTGCCAGCAGCTTGTACAGGGGATCTGAAGCTTTCTTT. It yields the protein CASSLYRGSEAFF.

The rearrangement links TRBV6-5 to TRBJ1-1, with D uncertain. Trimming shortened V by 7 bases and J by 3 bases, and 15 bases separated the two germline ends. Germline CDR1 and CDR2: MNHEY and SVGAGI. The CDR3 loop spans 14 amino acids. The CDR3 nucleotides read TGTGCCAGCAACCAAGGGTTGTGGGACACTGAAGCTTTCTTT. Translated: CASNQGLWDTEAFF.